This entry concerns a single TCR beta chain. The antigen remains unidentified. These data come from a study of CD8 T cells in ankylosing spondylitis. Study-wide findings and caveats: Within peripheral blood, clones linked to disease were CD8+ and relatively rare.

Via MiXCR, TCRdb re-called the 5' RACE reads, giving one row per CDR3 protein. This sample yields fewer than 40,000 distinct CDR3 sequences, of which about 29% are seen a single time; 45% belongs to the top ten. This CDR3 spans 19 amino acids. Germline V CDR1 and CDR2: DFQATT, SNEGSKA (reference sequence). The J segment lost 7 bases and the V segment lost 6 bases, leaving 21 bases of the junction unmatched. This TCR came from a male donor with ankylosing spondylitis. The source material was synovial fluid, either unsorted or a sorted T cell fraction (not recorded which). This chain uses TRBV20-1 with TRBJ2-7, with 16 bases identical to TRBD2. The DNA of the CDR3 is TGCAGTGCCCCTACCCCCGGGACTCCGGGACTAGCGGGAGGGCCGGAGCAGTACTTC. Amino acids: CSAPTPGTPGLAGGPEQYF.